These T cell receptor beta chains were read from a single sample in a study of cytomegalovirus exposure and HLA in healthy donors. TCRdb's copy holds only in-frame clones and misses some; the assay was immunoSEQ multiplex PCR. Of about 160,000 clones in the sample, 77% were seen once. Sequenced: PBMCs. The receptors shown here come from a woman in her 30s in good health and CMV-seronegative. Each CDR3 is given with its conserved first and last residue. The D gene is left open where the match is weak. The size field is filled for only some rows; it gives once, few, many or a size class.

cdr3_length j_call clone_size v_call d_call cdr3_nt cdr3_aa
16 TRBJ2-3 - TRBV2 TRBD2 TGTGCCAGCAGTGGGCCTAGCGGGGGGTACACAGATACGCAGTATTTT CASSGPSGGYTDTQYF
14 TRBJ2-7 - TRBV30 TRBD1 TGTGCCTGGGCCGGGACAGGGGGCAGCTACGAGCAGTACTTC CAWAGTGGSYEQYF
15 TRBJ1-4 - TRBV5-4 - TGTGCCAGCAGCTTAGGACCACAGGGAAATGAAAAACTGTTTTTT CASSLGPQGNEKLFF
14 TRBJ2-5 - TRBV28 TRBD2 TGTGCCAGCACCTTAGCGGGGGGGCAAGAGACCCAGTACTTC CASTLAGGQETQYF
13 TRBJ2-3 - TRBV7-2 - TGTGCCAGCAGCTTAGGGGGGCCGGATACGCAGTATTTT CASSLGGPDTQYF
15 TRBJ2-4 - TRBV19 - TGTGCCAGTAGTATAACCAGGGGGACTGTTGCCATTCAGTACTTC CASSITRGTVAIQYF
16 TRBJ1-1 once TRBV7-9 TRBD1 TGTGCCAGCAGCCAAAGACAGGGCCTGCTACACACTGAAGCTTTCTTT CASSQRQGLLHTEAFF
13 TRBJ1-1 - TRBV15 TRBD1 TGTGCCACCAGCTGGGACAGGGGAGCTGAAGCTTTCTTT CATSWDRGAEAFF
16 TRBJ2-2 - TRBV5-1 TRBD1 TGCGCCACCTTCCCCAACACAGGGGCAAAAACCGGGGAGCTGTTTTTT CATFPNTGAKTGELFF
13 TRBJ1-6 - TRBV25-1 - TGTGCCAGCAGTGATCAGTGGCATTCACCCCTCCACTTT CASSDQWHSPLHF
19 TRBJ2-6 - TRBV5-1 - TGCGCCAGCAGCTTGATGCTCGGACAGACTGTCTCTGGGGCCAACGGCCTGACTTTC CASSLMLGQTVSGANGLTF
15 TRBJ2-3 - TRBV7-9 - TGTGCCAGCAGCTTAGGTGACATTAGCACAGATACGCAGTATTTT CASSLGDISTDTQYF
12 TRBJ2-1 - TRBV5-6 - TGTGCCAGCAGCTCCTATGGAGTCGAAGAGTTCTTC CASSSYGVEEFF
14 TRBJ2-2 - TRBV6-6 TRBD2 TGTGCCAGCAGTAGGACTAGCGGCACCGGGGAGCTGTTTTTT CASSRTSGTGELFF
15 TRBJ1-1 - TRBV5-1 TRBD1 TGCGCCAGCAGCTTGGGCAACAGGGGGAACACTGAAGCTTTCTTT CASSLGNRGNTEAFF
15 TRBJ2-5 - TRBV18 TRBD2 TGTGCCAGCTCCCCCGGGACTAGCGGGGGAGAGACCCAGTACTTC CASSPGTSGGETQYF
12 TRBJ1-1 - TRBV6-6 TRBD1 TGTGCCATTTCGCAGGGGGGCACTGAAGCTTTCTTT CAISQGGTEAFF
11 TRBJ1-1 few TRBV25-1 - TGTGCCAGCAGCAAGAACACTGAAGCTTTCTTT CASSKNTEAFF
13 TRBJ2-1 - TRBV2 - TGTGCCAGAAGTTTATCCGGGGACACCTCCCGGTTCTTC CARSLSGDTSRFF
15 TRBJ1-2 - TRBV19 - TGTGCCAGTAGTACCCGAACAGGGCTGGACTATGGCTACACCTTC CASSTRTGLDYGYTF
14 TRBJ1-1 - TRBV6-5 TRBD1 TGTGCCAGCAGGGGGACAGGAGTGAACACTGAAGCTTTCTTT CASRGTGVNTEAFF
16 TRBJ2-1 - TRBV5-6 - TGTGCCAGCAGCTTCGATTGGGGGGAGAAGGACAATGAGCAGTTCTTC CASSFDWGEKDNEQFF
13 TRBJ1-3 - TRBV5-6 - TGTGCCATGCCAGGCAGCTCTGGAAACACCATATATTTT CAMPGSSGNTIYF
14 TRBJ1-2 - TRBV5-1 TRBD1 TGCGCCAGCAGCGGGGGACAGGGAAACTATGGCTACACCTTC CASSGGQGNYGYTF
14 TRBJ1-1 - TRBV2 - TGTGCCAGCATTCCGGGGTCCCTGAACACTGAAGCTTTCTTT CASIPGSLNTEAFF
10 TRBJ1-4 - TRBV29-1 - TGCAGCGCCTGTAATGAAAAACTGTTTTTT CSACNEKLFF
14 TRBJ1-4 - TRBV5-1 - TGCGCCAGCAGCACGGACAGCGACGGGAAAAAACTGTTTTTT CASSTDSDGKKLFF
16 TRBJ2-5 - TRBV6-5 TRBD1 TGTGCCAGCAGTTACTCGACCAGGGGGCCCCAAGAGACCCAGTACTTC CASSYSTRGPQETQYF
15 TRBJ1-5 few TRBV19 - TGTGCCAGTAGTATAGAAACTAATAGCAATCAGCCCCAGCATTTT CASSIETNSNQPQHF